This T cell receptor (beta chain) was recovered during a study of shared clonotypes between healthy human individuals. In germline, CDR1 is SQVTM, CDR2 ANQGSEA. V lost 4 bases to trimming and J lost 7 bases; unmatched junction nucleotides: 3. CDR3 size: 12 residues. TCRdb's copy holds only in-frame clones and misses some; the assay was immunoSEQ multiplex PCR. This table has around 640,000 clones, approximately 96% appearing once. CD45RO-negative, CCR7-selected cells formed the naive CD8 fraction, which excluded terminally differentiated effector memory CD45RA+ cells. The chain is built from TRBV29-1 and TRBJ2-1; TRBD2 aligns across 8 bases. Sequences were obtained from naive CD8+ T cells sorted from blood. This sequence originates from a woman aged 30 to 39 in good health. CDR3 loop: CSVGASGNEQFF. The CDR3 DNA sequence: TGCAGCGTTGGGGCTAGCGGGAATGAGCAGTTCTTC.